The clone carrying this TCR beta chain appeared a single time. The multiple sclerosis control group was made up of treatment-naive patients with stable or active relapsing-remitting disease. Through negative isolation, CD4+ and CD8+ T cells were obtained, while TEMRA cells were enriched using FACS. The data are from a study of CD8 T cells in Susac syndrome. Germline V gene sequence: CDR1 MRHNA, CDR2 SNTAGT. With 6 bases clipped from V and 2 bases from J, the junction kept 14 bases outside the gene matches. The CDR3 is made up of 17 amino acids. It was with random hexamers that about 0.45 to 1 ug RNA was reverse transcribed. Each CDR3 protein gets one entry after TCRdb re-called the immunoSEQ multiplex PCR reads with MiXCR. The sample carries roughly 130,000 distinct CDR3 sequences, roughly 95% recorded once.

This receptor was taken from a human donor with multiple sclerosis. The V call is TRBV6-4, the J call TRBJ1-1; 8 bases are shared with TRBD1. Material: CD4+ T cells from PBMCs. This CDR3 reads CASSDPSRDRSNTEAFF. The CDR3 DNA sequence: TGTGCCAGCAGCGACCCTTCCCGGGACAGGTCAAACACTGAAGCTTTCTTT.